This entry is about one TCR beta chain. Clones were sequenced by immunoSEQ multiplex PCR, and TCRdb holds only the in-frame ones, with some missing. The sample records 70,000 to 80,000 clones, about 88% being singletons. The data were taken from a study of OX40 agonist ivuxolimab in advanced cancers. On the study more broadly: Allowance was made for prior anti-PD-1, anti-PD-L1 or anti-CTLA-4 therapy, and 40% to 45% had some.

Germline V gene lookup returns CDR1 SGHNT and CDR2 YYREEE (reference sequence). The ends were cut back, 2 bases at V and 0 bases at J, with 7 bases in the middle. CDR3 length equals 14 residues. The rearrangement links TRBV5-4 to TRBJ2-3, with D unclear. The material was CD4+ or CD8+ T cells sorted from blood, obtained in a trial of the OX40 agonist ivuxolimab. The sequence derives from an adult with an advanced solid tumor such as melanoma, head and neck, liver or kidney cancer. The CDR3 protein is CASSFPESTDTQYF. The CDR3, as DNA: TGTGCCAGCAGCTTCCCTGAAAGCACAGATACGCAGTATTTT. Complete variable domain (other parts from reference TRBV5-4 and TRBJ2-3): ETGVTQSPTHLIKTRGQQVTLRCSSQSGHNTVSWYQQALGQGPQFIFQYYREEENGRGNFPPRFSGLQFPNYSSELNVNALELDDSALYLCASSFPESTDTQYFGPGTRLTVL.